This T cell receptor beta chain was identified in a study of blood T cell repertoires in COVID-19. Study-wide context: Material from acute and convalescent COVID-19 was sourced from the United States, Italy and Spain. PBMCs, B-cell-depleted T cells, or T cells provided the cDNA or gDNA that made up the material.

In the original analysis: By means of reference gene primer amplification, nucleated cell counts were estimated. Sequencing used immunoSEQ multiplex PCR; TCRdb keeps in-frame clones, though not all of them. The V and J calls and clone size come from that table; D and trimming were worked out from the DNA. The profile shows approximately 72,000 clones, 70% to 90% of them singletons. The length of the CDR3 is 15 residues. The germline CDR1 and CDR2 sequences are MNHNS and SASEGT. The V end was cut by 2 bases, the J end by 2 bases, with 10 bases between. The chain has TRBV6-1 and TRBJ1-5; D is uncertain. This sequence was found in a man aged 50-59 years with acute or convalescent COVID-19. Sequenced: peripheral blood. The CDR3 bases are TGTGCCAGCAGTGAAAGTCGGGTGGGCAATCAGCCCCAGCATTTT. Translation gives CASSESRVGNQPQHF.